This TCR beta chain was sequenced in a study of CD8 T cells in Susac syndrome. The study, taken as a whole, reports: The authors acknowledged that the study's TCR sequencing and HLA analysis involved relatively few individuals. Clonal expansion did not appear in Susac syndrome CD4+ T cell repertoires.

To note about this clonotype: The antigen is not known.

Random hexamers were used to reverse transcribe an amount of about 0.5 to 1 ug RNA. One entry per CDR3 protein, called by TCRdb with MiXCR from the immunoSEQ multiplex PCR reads. The sample shows 71,000 or so distinct CDR3 sequences, 85% to 95% of them seen only once. There are 13 residues in the CDR3. Germline values: CDR1 SQVTM, CDR2 ANQGSEA. After removal of 6 bases from V and 2 bases from J, the junction contained 6 bases not matched to a gene. The V gene is TRBV29-1, the J gene TRBJ1-2; TRBD1 aligns across 7 bases. Source material: CD4+ T cells from PBMCs. This TCR was recovered from a human donor with Susac syndrome. CDR3 amino acids: CSVTGVENYGYTF. The CDR3 nucleotides read TGCAGCGTAACAGGGGTGGAGAACTATGGCTACACCTTC.